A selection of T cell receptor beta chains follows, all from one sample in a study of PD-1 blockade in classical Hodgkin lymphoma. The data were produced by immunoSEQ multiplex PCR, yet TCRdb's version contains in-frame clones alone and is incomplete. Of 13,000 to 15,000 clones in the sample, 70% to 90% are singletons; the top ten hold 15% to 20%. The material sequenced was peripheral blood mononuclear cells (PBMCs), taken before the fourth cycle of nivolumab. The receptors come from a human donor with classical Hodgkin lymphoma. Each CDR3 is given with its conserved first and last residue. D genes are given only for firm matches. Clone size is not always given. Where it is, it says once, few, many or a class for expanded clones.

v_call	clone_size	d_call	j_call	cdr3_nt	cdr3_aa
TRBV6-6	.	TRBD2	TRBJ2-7	TGTGCCAGCCGAGGTAGCGGGGGGTCCTACGAGCAGTACTTC	CASRGSGGSYEQYF
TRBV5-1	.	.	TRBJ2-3	TGCGCCAGCAGGCCTAGCACAGATACGCAGTATTTT	CASRPSTDTQYF
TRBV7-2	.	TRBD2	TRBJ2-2	TGTGCCAGCAGCAGCTCCGGGGGGGTTACCGGGGAGCTGTTTTTT	CASSSSGGVTGELFF
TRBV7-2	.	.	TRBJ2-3	TGTGCCAGCAGCTTAAGGCCTGGGGTTACTGATACGCAGTATTTT	CASSLRPGVTDTQYF
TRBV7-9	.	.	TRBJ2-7	TGTGCCAGCAGCTTACCTCGACAGCCCAACTACGAGCAGTACTTC	CASSLPRQPNYEQYF
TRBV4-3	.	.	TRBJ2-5	TGCGCCAGCAGCCGGACGCCTGAAGAGACCCAGTACTTC	CASSRTPEETQYF
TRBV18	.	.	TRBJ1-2	TGTGCCAGCTCACCGCAGGGTGGCGATGGCTACACCTTC	CASSPQGGDGYTF
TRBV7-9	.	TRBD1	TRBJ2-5	TGTGCCAGCAGCTTGACAGGGGGCAGGGAGACCCAGTACTTC	CASSLTGGRETQYF
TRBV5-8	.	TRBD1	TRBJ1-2	TGTGCCAGCAGCTTAGGGACCGGGACAGGATATGGCTACACCTTC	CASSLGTGTGYGYTF
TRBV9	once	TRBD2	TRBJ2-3	TGTGCCAGCAGCGTTCTAGCGGGGGGGCAAGATACGCAGTATTTT	CASSVLAGGQDTQYF
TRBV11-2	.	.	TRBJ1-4	TGTGCCAGCAGCTTAGTCGGGGGACCTAATGAAAAACTGTTTTTT	CASSLVGGPNEKLFF
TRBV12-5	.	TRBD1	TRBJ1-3	TGTGCTAGTGGTTTGGGAACGGACAGGGAAGGAAACACCATATATTTT	CASGLGTDREGNTIYF
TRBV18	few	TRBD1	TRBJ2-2	TGTGCCAGCTCACCCCGAACAGGGGGCGCGAACACCGGGGAGCTGTTTTTT	CASSPRTGGANTGELFF
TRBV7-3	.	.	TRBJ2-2	TGTGCCAGCAGCCTAACAGGCCCCGGGGAGCTGTTTTTT	CASSLTGPGELFF
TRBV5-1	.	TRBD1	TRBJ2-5	TGCGCCAGCAGCATCTGGGACAGGGAAGAGACCCAGTACTTC	CASSIWDREETQYF
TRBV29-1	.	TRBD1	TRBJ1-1	TGCAGCGTTGAAGTGCTGTCAACAGGGGCGAACACTGAAGCTTTCTTT	CSVEVLSTGANTEAFF
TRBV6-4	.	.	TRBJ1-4	TGTGCCAGCCGTACTTCAGGTTCCCTCAAACTGTTTTTT	CASRTSGSLKLFF
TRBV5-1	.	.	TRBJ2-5	TGCGCCAGCAGCTTGGCCTTAAGCAGTGTAGAGACCCAGTACTTC	CASSLALSSVETQYF
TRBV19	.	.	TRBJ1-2	TGTGCCAGTAGTATAAGTACGAGGACGGTCCAGGACACCTTC	CASSISTRTVQDTF
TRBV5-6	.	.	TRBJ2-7	TGTGCCAGCAGCCCACCCCCCCAGGGGCCGGGACTTTACGAGCAGTACTTC	CASSPPPQGPGLYEQYF
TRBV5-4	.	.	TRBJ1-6	TGTGCCAGCAGCTTAGGGGAGGAGGGGAATTCACCCCTCCACTTT	CASSLGEEGNSPLHF
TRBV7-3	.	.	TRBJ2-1	TGTGCCAGCAGCTTTTGGGCCCAGGGGCGCAATGAGCAGTTCTTC	CASSFWAQGRNEQFF
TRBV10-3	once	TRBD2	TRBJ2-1	TGTGCCATCAGGGCGACTAGCGGGGGGAACAATGAGCAGTTCTTC	CAIRATSGGNNEQFF
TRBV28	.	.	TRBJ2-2	TGTGCCAGCAGTTTGTGGCGGCTTTCCGGGGGGCCCGGGGAGCTGTTTTTT	CASSLWRLSGGPGELFF
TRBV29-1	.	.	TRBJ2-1	TGCAGCGTTAAACCCGTCTCCCGGGAGAGAATGCCCGAAGAGCAGTTCTTC	CSVKPVSRERMPEEQFF
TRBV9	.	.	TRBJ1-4	TGTGCCAGCAGTCAGTGGGGCAATGAAAAACTGTTTTTT	CASSQWGNEKLFF
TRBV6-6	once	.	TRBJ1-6	TGTGCCAGCACCCCTGATGGGGGTTATAATTCACCCCTCCACTTT	CASTPDGGYNSPLHF
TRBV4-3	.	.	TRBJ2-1	TGCGCCAGCAGCCAAGGAACTGACAATGAGCAGTTCTTC	CASSQGTDNEQFF
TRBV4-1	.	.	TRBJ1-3	TGCGCCAGCAGCCAGGGATTCCCCGGAAACACCATATATTTT	CASSQGFPGNTIYF
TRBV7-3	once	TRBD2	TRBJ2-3	TGTGCCAGCAGTCCTTCAGGTAGCGGGGGAAAAGATACGCAGTATTTT	CASSPSGSGGKDTQYF
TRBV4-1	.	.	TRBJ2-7	TGCGCCAGCAGCCAAGGAGCGGGCTCCTACGAGCAGTACTTC	CASSQGAGSYEQYF
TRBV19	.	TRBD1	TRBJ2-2	TGTGCCAGCAGCCGACAGGGTATAACCGGGGAGCTGTTTTTT	CASSRQGITGELFF
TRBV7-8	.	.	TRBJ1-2	TGTGCCAGCAGCCTAGAAGACAGCTATGGCTACACCTTC	CASSLEDSYGYTF
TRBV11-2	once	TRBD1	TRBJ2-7	TGTGCCAGCAGCTATCGCCGGGACAGGGGAAACTACGAGCAGTACTTC	CASSYRRDRGNYEQYF
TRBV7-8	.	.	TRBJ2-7	TGTGCCAGCAGCTTTGGGGAATCCTACGAGCAGTACTTC	CASSFGESYEQYF
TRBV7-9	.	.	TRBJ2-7	TGTGCCAGCAGTGCTGAGGCGGGCTACGAGCAGTACTTC	CASSAEAGYEQYF
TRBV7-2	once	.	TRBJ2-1	TGTGCCAGCAGCTTGATCCCCAGGGTCCTCAATGAGCAGTTCTTC	CASSLIPRVLNEQFF
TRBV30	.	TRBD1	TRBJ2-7	TGTGCCTGGAGTACATGGACAGGGGGTTACGAGCAGTACTTC	CAWSTWTGGYEQYF
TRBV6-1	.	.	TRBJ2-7	TGTGCCAGCAGTGACCGGGACGGTCGATCCTACGAGCAGTACTTC	CASSDRDGRSYEQYF
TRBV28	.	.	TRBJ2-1	TGTGCCAGTCACCGGGGGTCCTTCCTCTACAATGAGCAGTTCTTC	CASHRGSFLYNEQFF
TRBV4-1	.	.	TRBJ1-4	TGCGCCAGCAGCCAAATGGCTAGGTATCAGGGTGAAAAACTGTTTTTT	CASSQMARYQGEKLFF
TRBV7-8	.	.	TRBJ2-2	TGTGCCAGCAGGACAGGGAACACCGGGGAGCTGTTTTTT	CASRTGNTGELFF
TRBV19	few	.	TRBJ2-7	TGTGCCAGTAGTATTGGAGGGCGCGAGCAGTACTTC	CASSIGGREQYF
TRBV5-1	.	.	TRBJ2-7	TGCGCCAGCAGCACCGGGAGCTCCTACGAGCAGTACTTC	CASSTGSSYEQYF
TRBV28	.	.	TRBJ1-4	TGTGCCAGCAGCGTTAAGTTCGGATGGACAGCGAATGAAAAACTGTTTTTT	CASSVKFGWTANEKLFF
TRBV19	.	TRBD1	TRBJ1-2	TGTGCCAGTAGTACACCAGGGGGGGTGGACTATGGCTACACCTTC	CASSTPGGVDYGYTF
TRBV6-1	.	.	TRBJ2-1	TGTGCCAGCAGTGAGACACTTGGGGATGAGCAGTTCTTC	CASSETLGDEQFF
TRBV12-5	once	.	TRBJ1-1	TGTGCTAGTGGCAACCACGGTCAAGTGATCACTTACACTGAAGCTTTCTTT	CASGNHGQVITYTEAFF
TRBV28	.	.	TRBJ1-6	TGTGCCAGCGGCGGGCGATTCAATTCACCCCTCCACTTT	CASGGRFNSPLHF
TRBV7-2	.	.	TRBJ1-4	TGTGCCAGCAGCCCGTCGGGGACGGCTGGAAAACTGTTTTTT	CASSPSGTAGKLFF
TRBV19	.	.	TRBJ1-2	TGTGCCAGTAGTACCCGAACCTATGGCTACACCTTC	CASSTRTYGYTF
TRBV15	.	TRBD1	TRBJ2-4	TGTGCCACCAGCAGAGTCCCCACCGGGACAGGGGGAAACATTCAGTACTTC	CATSRVPTGTGGNIQYF
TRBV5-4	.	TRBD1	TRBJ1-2	TGTGCCAGCAGCCCAACAGGGGGTGGCTACACCTTC	CASSPTGGGYTF